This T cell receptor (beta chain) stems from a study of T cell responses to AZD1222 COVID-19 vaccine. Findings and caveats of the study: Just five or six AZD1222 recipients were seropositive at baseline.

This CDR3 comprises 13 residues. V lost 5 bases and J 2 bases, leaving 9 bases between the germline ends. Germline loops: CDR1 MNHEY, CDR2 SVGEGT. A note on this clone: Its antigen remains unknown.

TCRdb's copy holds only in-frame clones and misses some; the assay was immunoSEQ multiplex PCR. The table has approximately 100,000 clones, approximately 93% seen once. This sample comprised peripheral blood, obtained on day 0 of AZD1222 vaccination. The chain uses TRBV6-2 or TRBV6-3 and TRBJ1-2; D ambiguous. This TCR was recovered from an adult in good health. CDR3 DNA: TGTGCCAGCAGTGCGACGGAGAACTATGGCTACACCTTC. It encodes CASSATENYGYTF.